The 26 T cell receptor beta chains listed next were all sequenced from one sample in a study of blood T cell repertoires in COVID-19. The method was immunoSEQ multiplex PCR; TCRdb's version includes in-frame clones alone and lacks a portion of them. This table has about 180,000 clones, about nine tenths appearing once. Sequenced input: PBMCs or T cells enriched from blood (not recorded which). The receptors stem from a woman under 30 who had recovered from COVID-19.

The chain joins TRBV3-1 (or the pseudogene TRBV3-2) to TRBJ2-1; maybe TRBD2 (5 bases). V lost 1 base and J 4 bases, leaving 8 bases between the germline ends. Germline-derived CDR1 and CDR2 are LGHDT and YNNKEL (reference sequence). This CDR3 has 14 amino acids. The CDR3 loop reads CASSQAGKYNEQFF. The DNA of the CDR3 is TGTGCCAGCAGCCAAGCGGGGAAGTACAATGAGCAGTTCTTC.

The chain carries TRBV11-1 and TRBJ2-1, with 8 bases aligning to TRBD1. Per germline, CDR1 SGHAT and CDR2 FQDESV (reference sequence). The V and J ends lost 5 bases and 6 bases, in that order; junction bases with no gene match: 12. CDR3 length: 16 amino acids. The CDR3 nucleotides are TGTGCCAGCAGCCCGAGACAGGGGATCATGATCAATGAGCAGTTCTTC. It is translated as CASSPRQGIMINEQFF. Looking up the rest from reference TRBV11-1 and TRBJ2-1 gives the full variable domain: EAEVAQSPRYKITEKSQAVAFWCDPISGHATLYWYRQILGQGPELLVQFQDESVVDDSQLPKDRFSAERLKGVDSTLKIQPAELGDSAMYLCASSPRQGIMINEQFFGPGTRLTVL.

The chain has TRBV28 and TRBJ1-6; D is undetermined. With 5 bases removed from V and 5 bases from J, the gap between germline ends came to 10 bases. This CDR3 has 14 amino acids. Germline CDR1 reads MDHEN; CDR2 reads SYDVKM. The CDR3 nucleotides read TGTGCCAGCAGTCCGAGACTGGATAATTCACCCCTCCACTTT. It translates to CASSPRLDNSPLHF.

The chain joins TRBV7-8 to TRBJ2-1; 9 nucleotides match TRBD2. Looked up from germline, CDR1 is SGHVS and CDR2 is FQNEAQ. The CDR3 loop spans 15 amino acids. J was trimmed by 5 bases and V by 5 bases; bases with no gene match: 7. CDR3 nucleotides: TGTGCCAGCAGCCGAGGGGCGGGGGGGAACAATGAGCAGTTCTTC. Protein: CASSRGAGGNNEQFF.

This chain uses TRBV10-3 with TRBJ2-3; possibly TRBD1 for D (6 bases). Germline V gene lookup returns CDR1 ENHRY and CDR2 SYGVKD. The CDR3 is 12 residues long. Trimming removed 6 bases from V and 6 bases from J, with 10 bases in between. The CDR3 DNA sequence: TGTGCCATCAGAACAGGGCTGGATACGCAGTATTTT. Amino acid sequence: CAIRTGLDTQYF.

The chain has TRBV27 and TRBJ2-7, with 9 bases identical to TRBD2. The CDR3 sequence is 14 residues long. Germline loops: CDR1 MNHEY, CDR2 SMNVEV (reference sequence). The trim removed 6 bases at V and 2 bases at J, leaving 5 bases unmatched. CDR3 in DNA: TGTGCCAGCAGGTGGGCGGGGGGGCCCTACGAGCAGTACTTC. It translates to CASRWAGGPYEQYF.

The chain uses TRBV7-2 and TRBJ2-7, with 7 bases that match TRBD1. This CDR3 is built from 12 residues. Per germline, CDR1 SGHTA and CDR2 FQGNSA. V was pared by 5 bases and J by 8 bases, with 6 bases of the junction left unmatched. The CDR3 spells CASSQEDRQQYF. The DNA of the CDR3 is TGTGCCAGCAGCCAGGAGGACAGGCAGCAGTACTTC.

The sample holds one count of this clone. V is TRBV30 and J is TRBJ2-7; tentatively, D is TRBD1 (6 bases). Germline V gene lookup returns CDR1 GTSNPN and CDR2 SVGIG (reference sequence). The ends were cut back, 3 bases at V and 0 bases at J, with 9 bases in the middle. The CDR3 is made up of 13 amino acids. CDR3 DNA sequence: TGTGCCTGGAGAAGGACAGCCTCCTACGAGCAGTACTTC. Amino acid sequence: CAWRRTASYEQYF. Combining the CDR3 with reference TRBV30 and TRBJ2-7 gives the whole variable domain SQTIHQWPATLVQPVGSPLSLECTVEGTSNPNLYWYRQAAGRGLQLLFYSVGIGQISSEVPQNLSASRPQDRQFILSSKKLLLSDSGFYLCAWRRTASYEQYFGPGTRLTVT.

The chain links TRBV24-1 to TRBJ1-5; possible D gene TRBD1, 6 bases. Germline assignment: CDR1 KGHDR and CDR2 SFDVKD. Trimming took 3 bases from V and 0 from J, leaving 8 bases between them. The CDR3 extends over 15 amino acids. The CDR3 sequence: CATSDQQGSNQPQHF. The CDR3 DNA follows: TGTGCCACCAGTGATCAACAGGGTAGCAATCAGCCCCAGCATTTT.

V and J are TRBV6-5 and TRBJ2-1; 8 bases fit TRBD1. This CDR3 is built from 16 residues. Germline assignment: CDR1 MNHEY and CDR2 SVGAGI. Trimming at V came to 4 bases and at J to 0 bases, leaving 5 bases not matched to a gene. The CDR3 coding sequence is TGTGCCAGCAGTTTGGGACAGGTGAGCTCCTACAATGAGCAGTTCTTC. Protein: CASSLGQVSSYNEQFF.

The chain couples TRBV10-1 to TRBJ2-7; a possible D gene is TRBD1 (6 bases). This CDR3 contains 14 residues. Germline V gene data show CDR1 as WNHNN and CDR2 as SYGVQD (reference sequence). The V end lost 6 bases, the J end lost 2 bases, and 14 bases lay between the germline ends. The CDR3 DNA follows: TGCGCCAGCAGCACCAACAGGGACCCCTACGAGCAGTACTTC. Encoded protein: CASSTNRDPYEQYF.

CDR3 in DNA: TGTGCCAGCAGTGAATTGGGGACAGGTGCCGAGGCGTCCTACAATGAGCAGTTCTTC. It is translated as CASSELGTGAEASYNEQFF. The J gene is TRBJ2-1, the V gene TRBV6-1, with 8 bases that match TRBD1. The CDR3 runs 19 residues. The V and J ends lost 2 bases and 1 base, in that order; junction bases with no gene match: 13. The V gene's germline CDR1 is MNHNS and CDR2 SASEGT.

There are a few counts of this clone. The chain combines TRBV11-3 with TRBJ2-2; tentatively, D is TRBD2 (6 bases). The CDR3 runs 15 residues. Per germline, CDR1 SGHNT and CDR2 YENEEA. V was pared by 2 bases and J by 5 bases, with 12 bases between. CDR3 loop: CASSLSGSETGELFF. The DNA for the CDR3 is TGTGCCAGCAGCTTATCCGGGAGTGAAACCGGGGAGCTGTTTTTT.

This clone appeared a single time. V usage is TRBV5-4 and J usage is TRBJ2-5; D may be TRBD1 (6 bases). Germline lookup yields CDR1 SGHNT and CDR2 YYREEE (reference sequence). Between the trimmed V and J ends, which lost 4 bases and 9 bases, there was a span of 19 bases. The CDR3 is made up of 14 amino acids. The CDR3 loop is CASSTQGPFVAQYF. In DNA, the CDR3 is TGTGCCAGCAGCACCCAGGGGCCTTTCGTGGCCCAGTACTTC. The full variable domain, its missing parts supplied by reference TRBV5-4 and TRBJ2-5, is ETGVTQSPTHLIKTRGQQVTLRCSSQSGHNTVSWYQQALGQGPQFIFQYYREEENGRGNFPPRFSGLQFPNYSSELNVNALELDDSALYLCASSTQGPFVAQYFGPGTRLLVL.

V gene TRBV5-5 combines with J gene TRBJ1-4, with D possibly matching TRBD1 (5 bases). CDR1 is SGHKS and CDR2 is YYEKEE in the germline V gene (reference sequence). Trimming removed 4 bases at V and 6 bases at J, with 13 bases between. This CDR3 is built from 14 residues. This CDR3 reads CASSQQVDYEKLFF. CDR3 nucleotide sequence: TGTGCCAGCAGCCAACAGGTTGACTATGAAAAACTGTTTTTT. The full variable domain, rest sourced from reference TRBV5-5 and TRBJ1-4, is DAGVTQSPTHLIKTRGQQVTLRCSPISGHKSVSWYQQVLGQGPQFIFQYYEKEERGRGNFPDRFSARQFPNYSSELNVNALLLGDSALYLCASSQQVDYEKLFFGSGTQLSVL.

V is TRBV11-2 and J is TRBJ1-1; D possibly corresponds to TRBD1 (5 bases). Per germline, CDR1 SGHAT and CDR2 FQNNGV. The CDR3 is 17 residues long. The V end was cut by 6 bases, the J end by 3 bases, with 23 bases between. This CDR3 reads CASSASPGGFLDTEAFF. The CDR3 DNA sequence: TGTGCCAGCAGTGCGTCGCCTGGGGGGTTTTTGGACACTGAAGCTTTCTTT.

The J gene is TRBJ2-2, the V gene TRBV21-1; whether TRBD2, the table's D call, matches the DNA was not checked. TRBV21-1 is a known pseudogene. The CDR3 has 14 residues. CDR3 coding DNA: TGTGCCAGCACCAAGCGGGTGAACACCGGGGAGCTGTTTTTT. Encoded protein: CASTKRVNTGELFF.

This sequence joins TRBV28 and TRBJ2-7, with D uncertain. This CDR3 has 13 amino acids. Germline V lookup: CDR1 MDHEN, CDR2 SYDVKM. V was shortened by 6 bases and J by 2 bases, with 11 bases between the two germline ends. The CDR3 DNA reads as TGTGCCAGCAGCCCTATCGCACCCTACGAGCAGTACTTC. It specifies CASSPIAPYEQYF.

V usage is TRBV11-2 and J usage is TRBJ1-6; maybe TRBD1 (6 bases). This CDR3 is built from 16 residues. CDR1 is SGHAT, CDR2 FQNNGV, per germline. V dropped 0 bases and J dropped 7 bases, with 13 bases sitting between them. CDR3 nucleotide sequence: TGTGCCAGCAGCTTAGACGCAGGGGCCCACAATTCACCCCTCCACTTT. This gives the protein CASSLDAGAHNSPLHF.

The J gene is TRBJ1-2, the V gene TRBV10-3, with TRBD1 matching over 11 bases. Germline V gives CDR1 ENHRY, CDR2 SYGVKD. V lost 5 bases to trimming and J lost 11 bases; unmatched junction nucleotides: 10. CDR3 length: 14 amino acids. CDR3 coding DNA: TGTGCCATCAGTCCGGGACAGGGGGATTCACGGTACACCTTC. Amino acids: CAISPGQGDSRYTF.

V usage is TRBV27 and J usage is TRBJ2-2; TRBD2 agrees at 13 bases. CDR1 MNHEY and CDR2 SMNVEV come from the germline V gene (reference sequence). With V trimmed by 6 bases and J by 8 bases, 12 bases remained unmatched. The CDR3 has 17 amino acids. The CDR3 is CASRLLWTSGSNGELFF. CDR3 in DNA: TGTGCCAGCAGGCTTTTGTGGACTAGCGGGAGTAATGGGGAGCTGTTTTTT.

This clone was seen once. The CDR3 loop reads CASRISGGDTQYF. CDR3 in DNA: TGTGCCAGCAGAATCAGCGGGGGGGATACGCAGTATTTT. The V call is TRBV28, the J call TRBJ2-3, with 9 bases that match TRBD2. The ends lost 6 bases at V and 6 bases at J; junction bases unmatched: 4. The CDR3 covers 13 residues. Germline V lookup: CDR1 MDHEN, CDR2 SYDVKM.

This chain joins TRBV11-1 and TRBJ2-7; no clear D gene. CDR1 and CDR2 from the germline V gene are SGHAT and FQDESV (reference sequence). The CDR3 contains 16 residues. Trimming shortened V by 1 base and J by 2 bases, and 15 bases separated the two germline ends. The CDR3 sequence is CASSLDSRSFTYEQYF. DNA for the CDR3: TGTGCCAGCAGCTTAGATTCGCGGAGCTTCACCTACGAGCAGTACTTC.

The chain uses TRBV27 and TRBJ2-1; TRBD2 is a possible D gene (5 bases). Between the trimmed V and J ends, which lost 5 bases and 9 bases, there was a span of 14 bases. CDR3 length equals 13 residues. CDR1 MNHEY and CDR2 SMNVEV come from the germline V gene (reference sequence). CDR3 sequence reads: CASSVLTAGEQFF. CDR3 nucleotide sequence: TGTGCCAGCAGTGTACTCACTGCGGGTGAGCAGTTCTTC.

CDR3 DNA: TGTGCCATCAGTGAGTCGGGGCAGATCCAAGATACGCAGTATTTT. Residues: CAISESGQIQDTQYF. The chain is built from TRBV10-3 and TRBJ2-3, with a weak D call TRBD1 (5 bases). The CDR3 runs 15 residues. Germline CDR1 ENHRY, CDR2 SYGVKD. V was pared by 0 bases and J by 5 bases, with 12 bases between.

The chain carries TRBV3-1 (or the pseudogene TRBV3-2) and TRBJ1-1, with D perhaps matching TRBD1 (6 bases). V gave up 4 bases and J gave up 1 base, with 19 bases separating them. Germline values: CDR1 LGHDT, CDR2 YNNKEL (reference sequence). CDR3 length: 17 residues. CDR3 protein: CASSPPDPGVWNTEAFF. CDR3 coding DNA: TGTGCCAGCAGCCCTCCAGACCCAGGGGTATGGAACACTGAAGCTTTCTTT.